Shown below are 14 T cell receptor beta chains from a single sample sequenced in a study of blood T cell repertoires in COVID-19. Clones were sequenced by immunoSEQ multiplex PCR, and TCRdb holds only the in-frame ones, with some missing. This table has about 190,000 clones, roughly 80% appearing once. The specimen sequenced was peripheral blood. The receptors stem from a middle-aged man who had recovered from COVID-19.

The rearrangement links TRBV7-8 to TRBJ1-1, with D possibly matching TRBD1 (5 bases). The ends were cut back, 1 base at V and 11 bases at J, with 17 bases in the middle. This CDR3 spans 14 amino acids. Germline assignment: CDR1 SGHVS and CDR2 FQNEAQ. The CDR3 DNA sequence: TGTGCCAGCAGCTTAGAACGGAGGGCAGGGACGGCTTTCTTT. It is translated as CASSLERRAGTAFF.

CDR3 sequence: CASRGRGTEAFF. CDR3 bases: TGTGCCAGCAGGGGGAGGGGCACTGAAGCTTTCTTT. The gene calls are TRBV12-3 or TRBV12-4 and TRBJ1-1; D perhaps matches TRBD1 (5 bases). V lost 6 bases and J lost 4, with 9 bases in between. The CDR3 consists of 12 residues.

This sequence joins TRBV18 and TRBJ1-4, with 9 bases that match TRBD1. This CDR3 is built from 17 residues. Germline CDR1 KGHSH, CDR2 LQKENI. Germline trimming cut 4 bases from V and 0 bases from J; bases unmatched to any gene: 6. The CDR3 DNA reads as TGTGCCAGCTCACGAGGACAGGGGCTAGCAACTAATGAAAAACTGTTTTTT. Its protein product is CASSRGQGLATNEKLFF. Full variable domain (outside the CDR3, taken from reference TRBV18 and TRBJ1-4): NAGVMQNPRHLVRRRGQEARLRCSPMKGHSHVYWYRQLPEEGLKFMVYLQKENIIDESGMPKERFSAEFPKEGPSILRIQQVVRGDSAAYFCASSRGQGLATNEKLFFGSGTQLSVL.

The rearrangement uses TRBV7-2 and TRBJ2-7; 8 bases are shared with TRBD1. The germline V gene has CDR1 SGHTA and CDR2 FQGNSA. The CDR3 is made up of 15 amino acids. Trimming took 2 bases from V and 2 from J; bases not matched to a gene: 5. This chain's CDR3 is CASSLRGTGTYEQYF. The CDR3 bases are TGTGCCAGCAGCTTACGCGGGACAGGCACCTACGAGCAGTACTTC.

This clone was recorded once. The chain carries TRBV5-4 and TRBJ2-1; 10 bases fit TRBD1. V shed 4 bases, J shed 4 bases, and the junction held 5 bases outside the gene matches. This CDR3 spans 15 amino acids. Germline V gene sequence: CDR1 SGHNT, CDR2 YYREEE (reference sequence). The CDR3 sequence is CASSGRGQGYNEQFF. The DNA for the CDR3 is TGTGCCAGCAGCGGCCGGGGACAGGGGTACAATGAGCAGTTCTTC. Complete variable domain (other parts from reference TRBV5-4 and TRBJ2-1): ETGVTQSPTHLIKTRGQQVTLRCSSQSGHNTVSWYQQALGQGPQFIFQYYREEENGRGNFPPRFSGLQFPNYSSELNVNALELDDSALYLCASSGRGQGYNEQFFGPGTRLTVL.

This chain joins TRBV27 and TRBJ1-1; TRBD1 might be the D (6 bases). The CDR3 runs to 15 residues. V dropped 6 bases and J dropped 5 bases, with 19 bases sitting between them. Germline assignment: CDR1 MNHEY and CDR2 SMNVEV (reference sequence). CDR3 coding DNA: TGTGCCAGCAGAAGGACAGCCTCCTTCCCAACTGAAGCTTTCTTT. This encodes CASRRTASFPTEAFF.

This chain uses TRBV28 with TRBJ2-1; D is possibly TRBD2 (5 bases). Germline lookup yields CDR1 MDHEN and CDR2 SYDVKM. The V gene lost 9 bases and the J gene lost 10 bases, with 13 bases spanning the gap. This CDR3 comprises 11 residues. The CDR3 sequence: CASTGEREQFF. In DNA form, the CDR3 reads TGTGCCAGTACTGGAGAGCGGGAGCAGTTCTTC.

By sample share, this clone is medium-sized. This rearrangement joins TRBV10-3 to TRBJ2-3, with TRBD1 identical over 7 bases. The V gene's germline CDR1 is ENHRY and CDR2 SYGVKD. V trimming: 2 bases; J trimming: 3 bases; junction bases outside the gene matches: 2. The CDR3 has 14 amino acids. The CDR3 protein is CAISETGETDTQYF. CDR3 sequence (DNA): TGTGCCATCAGTGAGACAGGGGAGACAGATACGCAGTATTTT.

The rearrangement joins TRBV4-2 to TRBJ2-3; 14 bases are shared with TRBD2. The junction had 14 bases not matched to a gene; V was cut back by 3 bases and J by 9 bases. This CDR3 contains 18 residues. The germline V gene has CDR1 LGHNA and CDR2 YNFKEQ. CDR3 sequence (DNA): TGTGCCAGCAGCCACCTGGGACTAGCGGGAGTCGTTAATAGGACGCAGTATTTT. Amino acids: CASSHLGLAGVVNRTQYF.

The chain recombines TRBV4-1 with TRBJ1-1, with 10 nucleotides matching TRBD1. Germline V lookup: CDR1 MGHRA, CDR2 YSYEKL. CDR3 length: 16 residues. V shed 2 bases and J 1 base; nucleotides not matched to a gene: 4. CDR3 in amino acids: CASSQRDRGANTEAFF. The CDR3 nucleotides read TGCGCCAGCAGCCAACGGGACAGGGGAGCGAACACTGAAGCTTTCTTT.

The chain has TRBV27 and TRBJ2-2; no clear D. Trimming shortened V by 7 bases and J by 0 bases, and 9 bases separated the two germline ends. The germline CDR1 and CDR2 sequences are MNHEY and SMNVEV (reference sequence). This CDR3 spans 14 amino acids. This CDR3 is CASKPGANTGELFF. CDR3 sequence (DNA): TGTGCCAGCAAGCCAGGCGCGAACACCGGGGAGCTGTTTTTT.

The J gene is TRBJ2-2, the V gene TRBV3-1 (or the pseudogene TRBV3-2), with 10 bases that match TRBD2. Trimming cost V 1 base and J 4 bases; bases outside gene matches: 9. The CDR3 runs to 18 residues. The germline V gene has CDR1 LGHDT and CDR2 YNNKEL (reference sequence). This CDR3 reads CASSQGLVTSGFTGELFF. Here the CDR3 DNA reads TGTGCCAGCAGCCAAGGTCTCGTGACTAGCGGGTTCACCGGGGAGCTGTTTTTT.

The chain joins TRBV6-5 to TRBJ1-2; 11 bases fit TRBD1. In germline, CDR1 is MNHEY, CDR2 SVGAGI. V dropped 4 bases and J dropped 8; count of bases not matched to a gene: 9. The CDR3 extends over 15 amino acids. CDR3 bases: TGTGCCAGCAGTTCTTGGACAGGGGGCGAACGGGGCTACACCTTC. Translating it yields CASSSWTGGERGYTF.

The rearrangement links TRBV5-1 to TRBJ2-5; D perhaps matches TRBD2 (5 bases). V lost 0 bases and J 1 base, leaving 13 bases between the germline ends. The germline V gene encodes CDR1 SGHRS and CDR2 YFSETQ. The CDR3 is made up of 16 amino acids. The CDR3 nucleotides read TGCGCCAGCAGCTTGGGTACGGGATGGGGCCAAGAGACCCAGTACTTC. It specifies CASSLGTGWGQETQYF. The whole variable domain, filled in from reference TRBV5-1 and TRBJ2-5, reads KAGVTQTPRYLIKTRGQQVTLSCSPISGHRSVSWYQQTPGQGLQFLFEYFSETQRNKGNFPGRFSGRQFSNSRSEMNVSTLELGDSALYLCASSLGTGWGQETQYFGPGTRLLVL.